The clone carrying this T cell receptor beta chain has just one count. This may arise from a read error, as a much more abundant clone is one base away. TCRdb keeps only in-frame clones here, not all; method: immunoSEQ multiplex PCR. The sample lists about 560,000 clones, around 78% occurring once. This entry is derived from a study of shared clonotypes between healthy human individuals. V dropped 0 bases and J dropped 12; count of bases not matched to a gene: 9. The V gene's germline CDR1 is SGHTS and CDR2 YDEGEE. The CDR3 runs to 14 residues. Sequenced input: PBMCs. This clonotype originated in a woman aged 40 to 49 in good health. Some clones in this sample may be carry-over from other donors' samples. The gene calls are TRBV5-8 and TRBJ2-1; 7 positions match TRBD2. CDR3 residues: CASSLGGREDGQFF. The CDR3 DNA is TGTGCCAGCAGCTTGGGGGGTCGGGAGGATGGGCAGTTCTTC.